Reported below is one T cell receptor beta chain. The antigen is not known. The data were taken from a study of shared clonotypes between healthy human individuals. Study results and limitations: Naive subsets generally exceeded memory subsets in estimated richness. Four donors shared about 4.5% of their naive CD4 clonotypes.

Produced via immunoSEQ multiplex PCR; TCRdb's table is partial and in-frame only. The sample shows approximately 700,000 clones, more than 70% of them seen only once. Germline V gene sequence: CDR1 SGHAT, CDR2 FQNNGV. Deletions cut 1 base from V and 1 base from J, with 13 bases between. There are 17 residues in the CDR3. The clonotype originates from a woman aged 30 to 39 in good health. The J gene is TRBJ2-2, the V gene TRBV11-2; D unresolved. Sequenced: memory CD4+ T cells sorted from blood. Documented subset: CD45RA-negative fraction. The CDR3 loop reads CASSLGTTRRNTGELFF. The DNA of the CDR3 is TGTGCCAGCAGCTTAGGTACGACGCGACGGAACACCGGGGAGCTGTTTTTT.